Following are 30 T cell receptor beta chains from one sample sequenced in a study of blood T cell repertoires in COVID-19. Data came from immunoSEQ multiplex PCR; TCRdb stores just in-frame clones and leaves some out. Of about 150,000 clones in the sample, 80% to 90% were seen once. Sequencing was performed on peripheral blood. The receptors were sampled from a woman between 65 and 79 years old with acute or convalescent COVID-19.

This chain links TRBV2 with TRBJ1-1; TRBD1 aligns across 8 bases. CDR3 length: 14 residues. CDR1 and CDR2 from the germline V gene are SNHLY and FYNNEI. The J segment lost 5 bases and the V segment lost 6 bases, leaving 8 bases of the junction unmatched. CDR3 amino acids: CASRGQGRVTEAFF. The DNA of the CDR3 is TGTGCCAGCAGAGGACAGGGTAGGGTGACTGAAGCTTTCTTT.

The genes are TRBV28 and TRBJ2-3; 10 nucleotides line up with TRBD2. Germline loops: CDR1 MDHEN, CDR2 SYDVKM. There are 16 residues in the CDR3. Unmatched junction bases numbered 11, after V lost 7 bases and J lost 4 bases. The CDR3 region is CASIFRFSGGADTQYF. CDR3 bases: TGTGCCAGCATTTTTAGGTTCAGCGGGGGGGCAGATACGCAGTATTTT.

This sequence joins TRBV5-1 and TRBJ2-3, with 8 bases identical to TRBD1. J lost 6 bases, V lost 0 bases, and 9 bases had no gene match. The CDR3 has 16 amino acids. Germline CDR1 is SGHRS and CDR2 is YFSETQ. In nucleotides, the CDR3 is TGCGCCAGCAGCTTGGAAGCTACAGGGGGGACGGATACGCAGTATTTT. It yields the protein CASSLEATGGTDTQYF.

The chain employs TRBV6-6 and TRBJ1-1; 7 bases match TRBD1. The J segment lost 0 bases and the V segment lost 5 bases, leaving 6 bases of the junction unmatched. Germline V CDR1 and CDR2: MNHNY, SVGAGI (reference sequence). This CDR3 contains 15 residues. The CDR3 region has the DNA TGTGCCAGCAGTCCTCAGGACAGGCTGAACACTGAAGCTTTCTTT. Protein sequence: CASSPQDRLNTEAFF.

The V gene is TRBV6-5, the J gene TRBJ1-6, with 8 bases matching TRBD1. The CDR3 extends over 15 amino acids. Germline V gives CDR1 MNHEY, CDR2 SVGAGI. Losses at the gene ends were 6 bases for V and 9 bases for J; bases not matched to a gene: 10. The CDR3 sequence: CASRRDGTGGSPLHF. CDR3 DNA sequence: TGTGCCAGCAGACGGGACGGGACAGGAGGTTCACCCCTCCACTTT.

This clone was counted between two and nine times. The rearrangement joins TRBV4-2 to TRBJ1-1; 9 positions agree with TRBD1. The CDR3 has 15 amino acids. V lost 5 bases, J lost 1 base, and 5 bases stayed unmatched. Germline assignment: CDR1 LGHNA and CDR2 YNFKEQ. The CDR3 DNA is TGTGCCAGCAGCTCTGGGACAGGGCCGAACACTGAAGCTTTCTTT. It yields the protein CASSSGTGPNTEAFF.

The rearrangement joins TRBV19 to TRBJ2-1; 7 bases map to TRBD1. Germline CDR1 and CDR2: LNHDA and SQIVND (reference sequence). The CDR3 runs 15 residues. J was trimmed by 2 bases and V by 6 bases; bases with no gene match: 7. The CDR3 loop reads CASSRYGQAYNEQFF. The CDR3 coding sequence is TGTGCCAGTAGCCGGTACGGACAGGCCTACAATGAGCAGTTCTTC.

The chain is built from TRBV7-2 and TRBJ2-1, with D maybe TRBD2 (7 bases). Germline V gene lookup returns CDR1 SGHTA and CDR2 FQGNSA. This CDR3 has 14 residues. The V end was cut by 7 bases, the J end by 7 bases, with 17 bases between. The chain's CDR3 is CASTPGGTLNEQFF. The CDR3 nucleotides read TGTGCCAGCACCCCCGGGGGGACACTAAATGAGCAGTTCTTC.

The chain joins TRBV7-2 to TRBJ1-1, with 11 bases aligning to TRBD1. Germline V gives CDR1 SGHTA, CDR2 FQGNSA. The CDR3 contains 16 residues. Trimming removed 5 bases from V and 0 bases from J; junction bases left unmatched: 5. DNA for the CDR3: TGTGCCAGCAGCCCGGACAGGGGGCTTATGAACACTGAAGCTTTCTTT. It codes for CASSPDRGLMNTEAFF.

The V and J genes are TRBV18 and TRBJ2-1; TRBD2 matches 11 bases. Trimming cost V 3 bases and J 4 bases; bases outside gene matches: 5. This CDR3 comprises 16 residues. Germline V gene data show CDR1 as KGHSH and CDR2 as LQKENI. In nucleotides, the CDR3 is TGTGCCAGCTCACCCCCGACTAGCGGGGCTTACAATGAGCAGTTCTTC. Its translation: CASSPPTSGAYNEQFF.

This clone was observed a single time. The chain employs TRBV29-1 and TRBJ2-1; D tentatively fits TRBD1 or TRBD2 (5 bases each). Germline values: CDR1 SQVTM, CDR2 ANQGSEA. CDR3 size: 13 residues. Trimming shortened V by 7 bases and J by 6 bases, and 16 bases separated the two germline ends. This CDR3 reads CSAGPNRGNEQFF. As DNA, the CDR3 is TGCAGCGCGGGACCAAACCGGGGCAATGAGCAGTTCTTC.

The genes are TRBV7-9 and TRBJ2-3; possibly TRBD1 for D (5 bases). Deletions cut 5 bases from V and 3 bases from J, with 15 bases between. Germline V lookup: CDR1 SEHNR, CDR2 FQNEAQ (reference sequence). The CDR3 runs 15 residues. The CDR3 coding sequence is TGTGCCAGCAGCCAAGAGGACATCCCAACAGATACGCAGTATTTT. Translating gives CASSQEDIPTDTQYF.

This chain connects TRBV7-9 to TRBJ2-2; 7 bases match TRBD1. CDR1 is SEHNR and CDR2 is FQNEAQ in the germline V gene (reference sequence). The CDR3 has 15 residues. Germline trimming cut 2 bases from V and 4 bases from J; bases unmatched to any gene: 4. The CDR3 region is CASSLLAGGTGELFF. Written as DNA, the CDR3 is TGTGCCAGCAGCTTATTGGCAGGGGGCACCGGGGAGCTGTTTTTT. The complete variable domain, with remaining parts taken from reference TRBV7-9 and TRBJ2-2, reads DTGVSQNPRHKITKRGQNVTFRCDPISEHNRLYWYRQTLGQGPEFLTYFQNEAQLEKSRLLSDRFSAERPKGSFSTLEIQRTEQGDSAMYLCASSLLAGGTGELFFGEGSRLTVL.

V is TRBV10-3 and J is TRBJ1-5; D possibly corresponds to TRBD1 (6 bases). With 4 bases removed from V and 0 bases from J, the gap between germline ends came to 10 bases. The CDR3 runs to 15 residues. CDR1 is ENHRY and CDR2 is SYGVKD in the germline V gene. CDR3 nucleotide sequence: TGTGCCATCAGTGTGGAGGACAGTAGCAATCAGCCCCAGCATTTT. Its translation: CAISVEDSSNQPQHF.

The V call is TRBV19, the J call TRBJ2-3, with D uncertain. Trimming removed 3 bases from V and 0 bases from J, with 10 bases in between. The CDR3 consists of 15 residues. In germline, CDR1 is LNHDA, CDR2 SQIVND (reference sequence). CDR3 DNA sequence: TGTGCCAGTAGTATTGTCACGGGTAGCACAGATACGCAGTATTTT. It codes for CASSIVTGSTDTQYF.

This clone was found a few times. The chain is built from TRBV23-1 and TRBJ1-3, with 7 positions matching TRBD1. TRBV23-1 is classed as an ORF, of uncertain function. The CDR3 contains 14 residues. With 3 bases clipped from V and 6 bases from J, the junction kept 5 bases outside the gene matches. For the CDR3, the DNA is TGCGCCAGCAGTCACCAGGGGGAAGCAAACACCATATATTTT. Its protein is CASSHQGEANTIYF.

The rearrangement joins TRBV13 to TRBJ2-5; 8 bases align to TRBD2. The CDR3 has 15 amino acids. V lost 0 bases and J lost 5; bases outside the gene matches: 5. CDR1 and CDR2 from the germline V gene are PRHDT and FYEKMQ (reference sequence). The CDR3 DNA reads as TGTGCCAGCAGCTTAGGACGGGGGGGCTGGGAGACCCAGTACTTC. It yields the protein CASSLGRGGWETQYF.

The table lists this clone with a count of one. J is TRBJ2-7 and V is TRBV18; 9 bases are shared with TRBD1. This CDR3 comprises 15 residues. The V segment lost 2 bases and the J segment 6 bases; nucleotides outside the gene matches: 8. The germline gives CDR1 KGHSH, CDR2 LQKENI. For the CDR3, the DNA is TGTGCCAGCTCACCAACCAGGGACAGGGTCACCGAGCAGTACTTC. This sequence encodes CASSPTRDRVTEQYF.

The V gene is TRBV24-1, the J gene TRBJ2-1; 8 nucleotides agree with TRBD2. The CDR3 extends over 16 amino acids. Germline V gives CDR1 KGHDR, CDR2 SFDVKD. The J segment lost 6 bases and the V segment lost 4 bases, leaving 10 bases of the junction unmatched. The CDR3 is CATSDQRGGSANEQFF. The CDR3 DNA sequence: TGTGCCACCAGTGACCAACGGGGGGGCAGCGCCAATGAGCAGTTCTTC.

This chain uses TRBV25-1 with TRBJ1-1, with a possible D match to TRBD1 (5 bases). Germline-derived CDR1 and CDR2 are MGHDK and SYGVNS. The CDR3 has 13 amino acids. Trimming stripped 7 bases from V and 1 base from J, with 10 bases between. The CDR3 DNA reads TGTGCCAGCAAACTGGGGCAGAACACTGAAGCTTTCTTT. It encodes CASKLGQNTEAFF.

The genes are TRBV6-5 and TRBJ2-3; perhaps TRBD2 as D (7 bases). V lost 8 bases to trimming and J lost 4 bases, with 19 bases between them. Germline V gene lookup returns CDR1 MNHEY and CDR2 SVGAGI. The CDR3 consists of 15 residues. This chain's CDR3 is CASALGGAGPDTQYF. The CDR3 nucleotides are TGTGCCAGCGCCTTGGGGGGGGCCGGGCCAGATACGCAGTATTTT.

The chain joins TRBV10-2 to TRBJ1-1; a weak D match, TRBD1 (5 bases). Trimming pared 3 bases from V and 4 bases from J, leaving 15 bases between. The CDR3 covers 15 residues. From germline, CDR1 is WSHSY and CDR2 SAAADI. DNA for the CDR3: TGCGCCAGCAGTGATGGGGGGGGAATGGGCACTGAAGCTTTCTTT. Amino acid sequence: CASSDGGGMGTEAFF.

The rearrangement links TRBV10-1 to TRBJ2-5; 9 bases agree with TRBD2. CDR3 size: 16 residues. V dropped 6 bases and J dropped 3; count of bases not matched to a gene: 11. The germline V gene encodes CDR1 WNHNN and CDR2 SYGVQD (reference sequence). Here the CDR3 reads CASRADGGGAEETQYF. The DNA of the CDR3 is TGCGCCAGCAGGGCTGATGGCGGGGGGGCCGAAGAGACCCAGTACTTC.

In DNA, the CDR3 is TGTGCCAGTAAGGAGGGACCCAGACAGGGGGGACAGTATGAAAAACTGTTTTTT. This encodes CASKEGPRQGGQYEKLFF. The chain recombines TRBV19 with TRBJ1-4, with 9 bases aligning to TRBD1. Germline CDR1 and CDR2: LNHDA and SQIVND (reference sequence). There are 18 residues in the CDR3. Unmatched junction bases numbered 18, after V lost 7 bases and J lost 6 bases.

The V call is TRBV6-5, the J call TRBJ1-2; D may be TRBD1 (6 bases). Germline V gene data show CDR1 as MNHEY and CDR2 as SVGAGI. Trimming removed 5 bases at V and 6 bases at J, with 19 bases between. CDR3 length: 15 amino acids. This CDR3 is CASSPDINRVDGYTF. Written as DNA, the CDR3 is TGTGCCAGCAGTCCCGATATTAACAGGGTAGATGGCTACACCTTC.

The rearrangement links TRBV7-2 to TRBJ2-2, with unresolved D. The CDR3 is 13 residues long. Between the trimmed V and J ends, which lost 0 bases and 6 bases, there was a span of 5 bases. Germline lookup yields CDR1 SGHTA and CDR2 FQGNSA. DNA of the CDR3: TGTGCCAGCAGCTTAGCCAGTGCCGGGGAGCTGTTTTTT. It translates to CASSLASAGELFF.

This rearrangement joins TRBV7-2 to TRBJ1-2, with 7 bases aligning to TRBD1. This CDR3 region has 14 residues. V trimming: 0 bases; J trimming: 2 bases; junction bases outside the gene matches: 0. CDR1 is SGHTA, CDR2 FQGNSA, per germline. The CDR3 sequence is CASSLADRNYGYTF. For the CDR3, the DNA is TGTGCCAGCAGCTTAGCGGACAGGAACTATGGCTACACCTTC.

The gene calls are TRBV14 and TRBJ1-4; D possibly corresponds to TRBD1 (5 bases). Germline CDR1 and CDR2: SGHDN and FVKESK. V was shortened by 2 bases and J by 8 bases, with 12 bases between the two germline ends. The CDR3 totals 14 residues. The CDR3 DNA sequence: TGTGCCAGCAGCCAACGGGGGGTCGGGGAAAAACTGTTTTTT. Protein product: CASSQRGVGEKLFF.

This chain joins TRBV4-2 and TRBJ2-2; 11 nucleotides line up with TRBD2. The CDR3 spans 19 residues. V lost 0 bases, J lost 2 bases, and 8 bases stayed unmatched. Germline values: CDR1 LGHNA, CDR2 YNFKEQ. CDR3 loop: CASSQDLGSGGANTGELFF. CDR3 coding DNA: TGTGCCAGCAGCCAAGATCTCGGTAGCGGGGGGGCCAACACCGGGGAGCTGTTTTTT.

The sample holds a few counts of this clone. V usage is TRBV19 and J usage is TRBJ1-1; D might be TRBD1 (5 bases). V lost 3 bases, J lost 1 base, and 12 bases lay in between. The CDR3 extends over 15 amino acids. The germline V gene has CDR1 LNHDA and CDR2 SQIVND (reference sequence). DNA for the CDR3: TGTGCCAGTAGTATGAGGAGGGGTTGGAACACTGAAGCTTTCTTT. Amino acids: CASSMRRGWNTEAFF. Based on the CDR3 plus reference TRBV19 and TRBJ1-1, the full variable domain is DGGITQSPKYLFRKEGQNVTLSCEQNLNHDAMYWYRQDPGQGLRLIYYSQIVNDFQKGDIAEGYSVSREKKESFPLTVTSAQKNPTAFYLCASSMRRGWNTEAFFGQGTRLTVV.